This T cell receptor beta chain was identified during a study of T-cell reconstitution after alpha-beta-depleted transplantation in children listed by TCRdb under 2016. In terms of the full investigation: Using TCR repertoire profiling, the study followed T-cell immune reconstitution in a quantitative way in children after TCRalphabeta/CD19-depleted allogeneic hematopoietic cell transplantation.

The research as a whole found: Over subsequent months, a decline in hyperexpanded clone frequencies was noted, and after one year, T-cell counts and TCRbeta diversity were mostly ascribed to newly produced T cells. Apparently early alphabetaT-cell count recovery about two months after transplant reportedly relied on only several hundred rapidly expanded clones derived from non-depleted graft cells. The high TCRbeta diversity at day 60 in some patients was ascribed to recipient T cells and intrathymic progenitors that had survived conditioning.

Library preparation employed PCR. The reads were generated on an Illumina HiSeq 2500. TCR library preparation used molecular barcoding, with unique molecular identifiers applied to normalize quantification of the TCRbeta repertoire. TCRdb handled the public reads itself, with Q25 trimming in fastp and clone calling in MiXCR, and kept productive beta chains. Every entry covers one CDR3 protein and lists the most common genes and DNA from its rows. The sample profile shows just over 950,000 distinct CDR3 sequences; about 31% of them were found once. Jointly, the top ten make up more than 25% of the sample. V loses 0 bases, J loses 0 bases, and the germline ends lie 17 bases apart. There are 17 amino acids in the CDR3, from cysteine to phenylalanine inclusive. The sequence is cut down to CDR3 DNA, 51 bases in frame from base 1. Reading the germline V gene (reference sequence) gives CDR1 DFQATT and CDR2 SNEGSKA.

The treatment or condition tag for this specimen amounts to: allogeneic hematopoietic cell transplantation with graft depleted of TCRalphabeta T cells and CD19 B cells. The transplant recipients were children given TCRalphabeta/CD19-depleted allogeneic hematopoietic cell grafts. In its sample, this clonotype was seen once. There is no known antigen for this receptor. No per-base quality is available; no much larger clone lies one base away. The source is a boy under three years old who had a stem cell transplant for SCID, so the T cells may come from the graft donor. The rearrangement joined TRBV20-1 to TRBJ1-1, and possibly TRBD1, on 5 matching bases. The sequences come from PBMCs, mostly from graft donor cells, collected 360 days after TCRalphabeta/CD19-depleted stem cell transplant. The CDR3 here reads CSARDSRAWALNTEAFF. The nucleotide sequence reads as follows: TGCAGTGCTAGAGATTCCAGGGCATGGGCTCTGAACACTGAAGCTTTCTTT.